These T cell receptor beta chains were read from a single sample in a study of T cells after yellow fever vaccination. TCRdb ran MiXCR on the 5' RACE reads and lists one entry per CDR3 protein. The sample lists about 400,000 distinct CDR3 sequences; 9.5% to 13% were seen once. The sample here was PBMCs, taken on the day of the first yellow fever vaccination. Receptor source: a man younger than 30 who received the YFV17D yellow fever vaccine. CDR3s include the opening cysteine and the closing phenylalanine or tryptophan. D genes are given only for firm matches. The listing skips clone size in some rows; elsewhere it reads once, few, many or a size class.

length	V	D	size	J	DNA	CDR3
15	TRBV7-2	-	few	TRBJ2-1	TGTGCCAGCCGGCCGTCCGGGGGGCGAGAGGGTGAGCAGTTCTTC	CASRPSGGREGEQFF
13	TRBV10-3	TRBD1	few	TRBJ2-1	TGTGCCATCAGTGAAGCAGGGGGCTACGAACAGTTCTTC	CAISEAGGYEQFF
16	TRBV6-1	TRBD2	-	TRBJ2-2	TGTGCCAGCAGTGCCCAGTCGGGACTAGGCACCGGGGAGCTGTTTTTT	CASSAQSGLGTGELFF
14	TRBV6-2/TRBV6-3	-	many	TRBJ2-5	TGTGCCAGCACCTTCTCGGGGATGACGGGGACCCAGTACTTC	CASTFSGMTGTQYF
15	TRBV20-1	-	many	TRBJ1-3	TGCAGTGCTAGACGGTCACTTGTCCCTGGAAACACCATATATTTT	CSARRSLVPGNTIYF
15	TRBV5-1	TRBD1	few	TRBJ1-4	TGCGCCAGCAGCCCCTGGACAGGGAGTAATGAAAAACTGTTTTTT	CASSPWTGSNEKLFF
13	TRBV28	-	-	TRBJ1-1	TGTGCCAGCAGTTTCCCCTCGAACACTGAAGCTTTCTTT	CASSFPSNTEAFF
15	TRBV7-9	-	-	TRBJ1-1	TGTGCCAGCAGCCGTGAGCAACAGGGGAACACTGAAGCTTTCTTT	CASSREQQGNTEAFF
13	TRBV7-2	TRBD1	many	TRBJ2-5	TGTGCCAGCGGGGGACAGGGTGGTGAGACCCAGTACTTC	CASGGQGGETQYF
13	TRBV20-1	-	few	TRBJ1-2	TGCAGTGCGAGCCCCGGGACAAGTTATGGCTACACCTTC	CSASPGTSYGYTF
13	TRBV5-1	TRBD1	few	TRBJ2-5	TGCGCCAGCAGCAAGGGGACAGGGGAGACCCAGTACTTC	CASSKGTGETQYF
14	TRBV20-1	-	-	TRBJ2-5	TGCAGTGGCCAGATCCCAGGTGTTCGAGAGACCCAGTACTTC	CSGQIPGVRETQYF
16	TRBV5-1	TRBD2	-	TRBJ2-5	TGCGCCAGCAGCTTAACCGGGACTAGGACCCGGGAGACCCAGTACTTC	CASSLTGTRTRETQYF
16	TRBV14	-	-	TRBJ2-2	TGTGCCAGCAGCCAAGAACCAGCCAGGGTTACCGGGGAGCTGTTTTTT	CASSQEPARVTGELFF
14	TRBV5-4	-	-	TRBJ2-7	TGTGCCAGCAGTCATACTTGGGGAACCTACGAGCAGTACTTC	CASSHTWGTYEQYF
16	TRBV5-6	TRBD2	-	TRBJ2-2	TGTGCCAGCAGCCCCTTCCAGCGGGGGGACACCGGGGAGCTGTTTTTT	CASSPFQRGDTGELFF
15	TRBV6-5	TRBD2	-	TRBJ2-1	TGTGCCAGCAGTTTCGGACTAGCGGGGGCTGGGGAGCAGTTCTTC	CASSFGLAGAGEQFF
12	TRBV25-1	-	few	TRBJ2-1	TGTGCCAGCAGTGAGGGTAGTCGTCAGCAGTTCTTC	CASSEGSRQQFF
19	TRBV5-1	-	few	TRBJ2-3	TGCGCCAGCAGCTTGGTCGACCCCCTAGGAGAATCTAGCACAGATACGCAGTATTTT	CASSLVDPLGESSTDTQYF
13	TRBV6-2/TRBV6-3	TRBD2	few	TRBJ2-5	TGTGCCAGCAGTTCGGGGGGTTGGCCCCCCCAGTACTTC	CASSSGGWPPQYF
14	TRBV7-2	-	-	TRBJ2-7	TGTGCCAGCAGCTTAACGGGCCATCCCGTCGAGCAGTACTTC	CASSLTGHPVEQYF
15	TRBV7-8	-	-	TRBJ1-2	TGTGCCAGCAGCTTAGGAATGAAAGTTGCCTATGGCTACACCTTC	CASSLGMKVAYGYTF
13	TRBV6-1	TRBD1	-	TRBJ2-5	TGTGCCACCGCGGACAGGGGGCGAGAGACCCAGTACTTC	CATADRGRETQYF
17	TRBV7-2	TRBD2	-	TRBJ2-3	TGTGCCAGCAGCACAGGGACTAGCGGGGGGGCCGTCGATACGCAGTATTTT	CASSTGTSGGAVDTQYF
15	TRBV7-9	-	-	TRBJ1-1	TGTGCCAGCAGCTTAGGCGGGACATTGAACACTGAAGCTTTCTTT	CASSLGGTLNTEAFF
11	TRBV3-1	-	few	TRBJ2-4	TGTGCCAGCAGCCAGGGGGACATTCAGTACTTC	CASSQGDIQYF
17	TRBV4-3	TRBD2	-	TRBJ2-1	TGCGCCAGCAGCCAAGAGACGGGGGGGCCTGGGAGTAGTGAGCAGTTCTTC	CASSQETGGPGSSEQFF
18	TRBV5-1	TRBD2	many	TRBJ2-7	TGCGCCAGCAGCGGGAGCCGGGACTACTCATCCTACGCCTACGAGCAGTACTTC	CASSGSRDYSSYAYEQYF
14	TRBV7-2	-	-	TRBJ1-1	TGTGCCAGCAGCCCGCGTTGGGGTAACACTGAAGCTTTCTTT	CASSPRWGNTEAFF
18	TRBV28	TRBD1	few	TRBJ2-1	TGTGCCAGCAGAGGGGGGGACAGGGGTGGTCCATTGTACAATGAGCAGTTCTTC	CASRGGDRGGPLYNEQFF
13	TRBV18	TRBD2	-	TRBJ2-5	TGTGCCAGCTCGTCAGGGAGGGACGAGACCCAGTACTTC	CASSSGRDETQYF
15	TRBV15	-	-	TRBJ1-4	TGTGCCACCAGCAGAGAGAGGCAGATAAATGAAAAACTGTTTTTT	CATSRERQINEKLFF
13	TRBV27	-	-	TRBJ1-2	TGTGCCAGCAGTTTAGCAGGGAAACGTGGCTACACCTTC	CASSLAGKRGYTF
14	TRBV5-6	TRBD1	-	TRBJ2-7	TGTGCCATGGGACAGGGGCCCCTTACCTACGAGCAGTACTTC	CAMGQGPLTYEQYF
15	TRBV5-4	-	-	TRBJ2-1	TGTGCCAGCCGGATTTGGGGACGCTCCTACAATGAGCAGTTCTTC	CASRIWGRSYNEQFF
13	TRBV20-1	-	-	TRBJ1-1	TGCAGTGCTAGAGGAGGGAGGGGGTCTGAAGCTTTCTTT	CSARGGRGSEAFF
15	TRBV28	TRBD1	few	TRBJ1-6	TGTGCCAGCAGTTTAGGACAGGGAGGCAATTCACCCCTCCACTTT	CASSLGQGGNSPLHF
15	TRBV7-9	-	-	TRBJ2-2	TGTGCCAGCAGCCCGCCGGGGGCGGACACCGGGGAGCTGTTTTTT	CASSPPGADTGELFF
15	TRBV6-2/TRBV6-3	TRBD1	-	TRBJ2-7	TGTGCCAGCAGTCTGTTCTTGGACAGGGGCTACGAGCAGTACTTC	CASSLFLDRGYEQYF
16	TRBV12-3/TRBV12-4	-	-	TRBJ1-1	TGTGCCAGCAGTGTCCCGAAACTACGGATGAACACTGAAGCTTTCTTT	CASSVPKLRMNTEAFF
11	TRBV11-2	-	-	TRBJ2-3	TGTGCCAGCAGCTTGTGGGGTACGCAGTATTTT	CASSLWGTQYF
14	TRBV7-2	-	-	TRBJ2-6	TGTGCCAGCAGCACAGGCTCTGGGGCCAACGTCCTGACTTTC	CASSTGSGANVLTF
15	TRBV5-1	-	many	TRBJ2-5	TGCGCCAGCCAAGGGGATTACAAGGGTCTCGAGACCCAGTACTTC	CASQGDYKGLETQYF
14	TRBV7-9	TRBD1	-	TRBJ2-3	TGTGCCAGCAGACGACAGGGGACGGCAGATACGCAGTATTTT	CASRRQGTADTQYF
16	TRBV5-1	-	few	TRBJ2-5	TGCGCCAGCAGCTGGGGTACGAGGGTGAAATTGGAGACCCAGTACTTC	CASSWGTRVKLETQYF
15	TRBV4-3	TRBD2	few	TRBJ2-3	TGCGCCAGCAGCGTAGCGGGGGCCCGCACAGATACGCAGTATTTT	CASSVAGARTDTQYF
14	TRBV7-2	TRBD1	few	TRBJ2-1	TGTGCCAGCAGCTTACTGGGACAGATGAATGAGCAGTTCTTC	CASSLLGQMNEQFF
15	TRBV6-5	-	-	TRBJ1-4	TGTGCCAGCAGTTACGGGGCAGGGATCGGTGAAAAACTGTTTTTT	CASSYGAGIGEKLFF
12	TRBV6-6	-	few	TRBJ1-1	TGTGCCAGCCGGGGGTTTATGACTGAAGCTTTCTTT	CASRGFMTEAFF
13	TRBV15	-	few	TRBJ1-5	TGTGCCACCAGCAGAGATCCCAATCAGCCCCAGCATTTT	CATSRDPNQPQHF